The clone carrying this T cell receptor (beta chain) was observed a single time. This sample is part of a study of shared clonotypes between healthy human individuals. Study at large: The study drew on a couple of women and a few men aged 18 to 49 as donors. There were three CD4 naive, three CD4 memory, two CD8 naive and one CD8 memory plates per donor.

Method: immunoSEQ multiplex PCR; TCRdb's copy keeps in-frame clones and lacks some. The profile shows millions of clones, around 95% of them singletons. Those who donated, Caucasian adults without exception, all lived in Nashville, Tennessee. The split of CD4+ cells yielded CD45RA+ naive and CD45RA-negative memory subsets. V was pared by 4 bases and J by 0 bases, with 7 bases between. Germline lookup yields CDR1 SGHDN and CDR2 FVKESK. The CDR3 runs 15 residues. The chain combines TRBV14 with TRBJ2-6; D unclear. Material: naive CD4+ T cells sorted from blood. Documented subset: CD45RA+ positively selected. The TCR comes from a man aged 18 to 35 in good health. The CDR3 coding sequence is TGTGCCAGCAGCCTCTCCGGCTCTGGGGCCAACGTCCTGACTTTC. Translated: CASSLSGSGANVLTF.